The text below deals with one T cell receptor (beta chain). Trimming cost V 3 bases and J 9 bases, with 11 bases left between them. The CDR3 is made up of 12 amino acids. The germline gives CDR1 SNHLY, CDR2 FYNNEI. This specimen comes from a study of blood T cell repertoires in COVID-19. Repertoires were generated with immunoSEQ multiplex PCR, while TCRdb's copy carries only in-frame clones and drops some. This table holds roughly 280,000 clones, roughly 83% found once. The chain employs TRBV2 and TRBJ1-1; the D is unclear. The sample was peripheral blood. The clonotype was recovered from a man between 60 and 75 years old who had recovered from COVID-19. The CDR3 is CASSDPVLQAFF. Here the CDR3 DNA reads TGTGCCAGCAGTGACCCGGTCCTCCAAGCTTTCTTT.